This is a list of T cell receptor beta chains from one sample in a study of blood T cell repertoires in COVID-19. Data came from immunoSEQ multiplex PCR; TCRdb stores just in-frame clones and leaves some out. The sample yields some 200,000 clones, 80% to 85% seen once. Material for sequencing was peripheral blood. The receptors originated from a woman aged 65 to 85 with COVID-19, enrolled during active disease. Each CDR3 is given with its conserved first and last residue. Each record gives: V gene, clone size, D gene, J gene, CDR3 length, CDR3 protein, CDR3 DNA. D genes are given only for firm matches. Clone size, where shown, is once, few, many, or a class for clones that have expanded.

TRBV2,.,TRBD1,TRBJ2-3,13,CARRDRVSNTQYF,TGTGCCAGGCGGGACAGGGTTTCTAATACGCAGTATTTT
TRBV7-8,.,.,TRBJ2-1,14,CASSSQEVYNEQFF,TGTGCCAGCAGCTCGCAGGAGGTTTACAATGAGCAGTTCTTC
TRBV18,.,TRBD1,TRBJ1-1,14,CASSSGGRRGEAFF,TGTGCCAGCTCATCAGGGGGCCGGCGCGGTGAAGCTTTCTTT
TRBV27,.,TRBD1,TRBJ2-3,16,CASSFTGVPGTDTQYF,TGTGCCAGCAGTTTCACAGGGGTCCCGGGTACAGATACGCAGTATTTT
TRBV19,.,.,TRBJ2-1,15,CASTSTGGPHNEQFF,TGTGCCAGTACCTCTACGGGGGGCCCCCACAATGAGCAGTTCTTC
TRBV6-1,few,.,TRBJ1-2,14,CASSEGPRGRGYTF,TGTGCCAGCAGTGAAGGCCCCAGGGGACGCGGCTACACCTTC
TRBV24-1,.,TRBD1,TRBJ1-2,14,CATSPQGQVGGYTF,TGTGCCACCAGTCCACAGGGGCAGGTGGGCGGCTACACCTTC
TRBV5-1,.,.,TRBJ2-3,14,CASSWRVASDTQYF,TGCGCCAGCAGCTGGAGGGTTGCCTCAGATACGCAGTATTTT
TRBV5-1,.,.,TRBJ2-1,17,CASSWGDGLAMYNEQFF,TGCGCCAGCAGCTGGGGGGATGGGCTAGCGATGTACAATGAGCAGTTCTTC
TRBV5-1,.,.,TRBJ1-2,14,CASSAETSQVGYTF,TGCGCCAGCAGCGCAGAGACATCCCAGGTTGGCTACACCTTC
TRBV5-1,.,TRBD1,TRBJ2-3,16,CASRNEADRGTDTQYF,TGCGCCAGCAGGAACGAGGCGGACAGGGGGACAGATACGCAGTATTTT
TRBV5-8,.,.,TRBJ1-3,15,CASSRTENSGNTIYF,TGTGCCAGCAGCAGGACTGAGAACTCTGGAAACACCATATATTTT
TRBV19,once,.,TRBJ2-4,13,CASSSTRGNIQYF,TGTGCCAGTAGCTCAACTAGAGGAAACATTCAGTACTTC
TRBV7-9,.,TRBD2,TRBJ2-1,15,CASSLGLAGDAEQFF,TGTGCCAGCAGCTTAGGACTAGCGGGAGATGCTGAGCAGTTCTTC
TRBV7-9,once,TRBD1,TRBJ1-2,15,CASVDQGVENYGYTF,TGTGCCAGCGTAGATCAGGGGGTTGAGAACTATGGCTACACCTTC
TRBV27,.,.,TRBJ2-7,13,CASSFDGRDEQYF,TGTGCCAGCAGTTTCGACGGCAGGGACGAGCAGTACTTC
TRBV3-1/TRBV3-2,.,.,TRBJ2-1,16,CASSQGLVVGYNEQFF,TGTGCCAGCAGCCAAGGACTAGTGGTTGGGTACAATGAGCAGTTCTTC
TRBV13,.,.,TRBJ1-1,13,CASSLGRYTEAFF,TGTGCCAGCAGCTTAGGTCGGTACACTGAAGCTTTCTTT
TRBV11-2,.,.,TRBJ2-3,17,CASSSRGPGLGADTQYF,TGTGCCAGCAGCTCTAGGGGGCCGGGACTTGGCGCAGATACGCAGTATTTT
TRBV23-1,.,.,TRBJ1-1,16,CASSHPTDRPNTEAFF,TGCGCCAGCAGTCATCCGACCGACAGACCGAACACTGAAGCTTTCTTT
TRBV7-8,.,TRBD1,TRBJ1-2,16,CASSYETGGPNYGYTF,TGTGCCAGCAGCTATGAGACAGGGGGCCCCAACTATGGCTACACCTTC
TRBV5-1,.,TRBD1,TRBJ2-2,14,CASSPRQGGGELFF,TGCGCCAGCAGCCCTAGACAGGGTGGCGGGGAGCTGTTTTTT
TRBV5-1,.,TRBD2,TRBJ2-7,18,CASSPYRLAGGLSYEQYF,TGCGCCAGCAGCCCTTATAGGCTAGCGGGAGGGCTGTCCTACGAGCAGTACTTC
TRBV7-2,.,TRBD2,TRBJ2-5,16,CASSPRRLAGQETQYF,TGTGCCAGCAGCCCCAGACGGCTAGCGGGGCAAGAGACCCAGTACTTC
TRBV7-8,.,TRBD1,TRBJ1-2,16,CASSLLDRTVNYGYTF,TGTGCCAGCAGCTTATTGGACAGGACCGTAAACTATGGCTACACCTTC
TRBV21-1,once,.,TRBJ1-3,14,CASSLDRSGNTIYF,TGTGCCAGCAGCCTGGACAGATCTGGAAACACCATATATTTT
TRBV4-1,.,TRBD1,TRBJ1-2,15,CASSQDGGQGYGYTF,TGCGCCAGCAGCCAAGACGGGGGACAGGGATATGGCTACACCTTC
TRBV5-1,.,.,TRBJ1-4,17,CASSPSRTATTNEKLFF,TGCGCCAGCAGCCCCTCTAGGACTGCTACAACTAATGAAAAACTGTTTTTT
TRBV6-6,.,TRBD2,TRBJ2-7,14,CASSPSGSSYEQYF,TGTGCCAGCAGCCCTAGCGGGAGTTCTTACGAGCAGTACTTC
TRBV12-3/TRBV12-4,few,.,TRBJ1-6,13,CASSLGQGRRLHF,TGTGCCAGCAGTTTAGGGCAGGGGCGGCGCCTCCACTTT
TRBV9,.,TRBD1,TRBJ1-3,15,CASTGTGPSGNTIYF,TGTGCCAGCACCGGGACAGGTCCCTCTGGAAACACCATATATTTT
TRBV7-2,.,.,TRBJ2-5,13,CASSLGGQETQYF,TGTGCCAGCAGCTTGGGGGGCCAAGAGACCCAGTACTTC
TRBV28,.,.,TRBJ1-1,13,CASRGSRNTEAFF,TGTGCCAGTAGGGGGAGCAGAAACACTGAAGCTTTCTTT
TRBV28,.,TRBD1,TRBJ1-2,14,CASKGQQLRYGYTF,TGTGCCAGCAAGGGACAGCAACTCCGCTATGGCTACACCTTC
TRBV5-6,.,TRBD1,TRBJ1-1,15,CASSLRDRDGTEAFF,TGTGCCAGCAGCTTGCGGGACAGGGACGGCACTGAAGCTTTCTTT
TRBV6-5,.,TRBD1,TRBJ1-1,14,CASSHDRGNTEAFF,TGTGCCAGCAGCCATGACAGGGGGAACACTGAAGCTTTCTTT
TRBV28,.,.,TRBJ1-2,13,CASSFSRIYGYTF,TGTGCCAGCAGTTTTTCCAGGATCTATGGCTACACCTTC
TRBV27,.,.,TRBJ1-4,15,CASTFSGETNEKLFF,TGTGCCAGCACTTTCTCAGGGGAGACTAATGAAAAACTGTTTTTT
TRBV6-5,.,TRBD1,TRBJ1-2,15,CASSPILRDRAIPTF,TGTGCCAGCAGTCCGATTCTCCGGGACAGGGCGATCCCCACCTTC
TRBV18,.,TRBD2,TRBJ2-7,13,CASSPGGSYEQYF,TGTGCCAGCTCACCGGGCGGGAGTTACGAGCAGTACTTC
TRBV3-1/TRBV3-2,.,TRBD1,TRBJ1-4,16,CASSLRGDREGEKLFF,TGTGCCAGCAGCCTAAGAGGGGACAGGGAAGGAGAAAAACTGTTTTTT
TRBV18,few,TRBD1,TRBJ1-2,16,CASSPYTGQGKDGYTF,TGTGCCAGCTCACCATATACGGGACAGGGGAAGGATGGCTACACCTTC
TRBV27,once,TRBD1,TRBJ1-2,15,CASSSSGTGGRGYTF,TGTGCCAGCAGTTCATCCGGGACAGGGGGCCGTGGCTACACCTTC
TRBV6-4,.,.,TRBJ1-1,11,CASSGGVQAFF,TGTGCCAGCAGTGGCGGGGTTCAAGCTTTCTTT
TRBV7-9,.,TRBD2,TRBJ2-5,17,CASSQNGGLAGLETQYF,TGTGCCAGCAGTCAAAATGGCGGACTAGCGGGATTGGAGACCCAGTACTTC
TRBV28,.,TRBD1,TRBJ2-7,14,CASSPGTASYEQYF,TGTGCCAGCAGCCCTGGGACAGCTTCCTACGAGCAGTACTTC
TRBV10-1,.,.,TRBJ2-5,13,CASSLVPEGTQYF,TGCGCCAGCAGTCTTGTACCTGAGGGGACCCAGTACTTC
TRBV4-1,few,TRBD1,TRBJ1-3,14,CASSKPGGRNTIYF,TGCGCCAGCAGCAAACCAGGGGGAAGAAACACCATATATTTT
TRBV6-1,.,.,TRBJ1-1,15,CASSEQTVADTEAFF,TGTGCCAGCAGTGAGCAAACTGTCGCGGACACTGAAGCTTTCTTT
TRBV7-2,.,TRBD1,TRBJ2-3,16,CASSLVGQRGTDTQYF,TGTGCCAGCAGCTTAGTGGGACAGAGGGGCACAGATACGCAGTATTTT
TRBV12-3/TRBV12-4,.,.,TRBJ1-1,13,CASSLDRYTEAFF,TGTGCCAGCAGCTTGGACAGATACACTGAAGCTTTCTTT
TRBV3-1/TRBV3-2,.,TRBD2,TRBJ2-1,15,CASRLAGGYYNEQFF,TGTGCCAGCCGCCTAGCGGGAGGATACTACAATGAGCAGTTCTTC
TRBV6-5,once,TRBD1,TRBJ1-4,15,CASSLQGATNEKLFF,TGTGCCAGCAGTCTACAGGGGGCGACTAATGAAAAACTGTTTTTT